The 5 T cell receptor beta chains below were found in one sample sequenced in a study of T-cell memory formation after mild COVID-19. One entry per CDR3 protein, called by TCRdb with MiXCR from the 5' RACE reads. The table includes 30,000 or so distinct CDR3 sequences, 20% to 25% detected once. Specimen: PBMCs or a T cell subset sorted from them (not recorded which). The receptors derive from an adult who had mild COVID-19 (a few samples of this study predate the infection). Cell type and time point are not known.

This clonotype was seen more than once but under ten times. CDR3 coding DNA: TGTGCCAGCAGTGACTCAGGGGGTCGGAATTCACCCCTCCACTTT. It encodes CASSDSGGRNSPLHF. The gene calls are TRBV2 and TRBJ1-6; the match to TRBD1 covers 7 bases. CDR3 length: 15 amino acids. Germline V lookup: CDR1 SNHLY, CDR2 FYNNEI. V dropped 3 bases and J dropped 7; count of bases not matched to a gene: 6.

This clonotype has a count of ten or more. V gene TRBV5-1 combines with J gene TRBJ1-1, with TRBD1 matching 7 bases. This CDR3 region has 15 residues. Germline loops: CDR1 SGHRS, CDR2 YFSETQ. Losses at the gene ends were 0 bases for V and 4 bases for J; bases not matched to a gene: 6. CDR3 in amino acids: CASSLGAGQATEAFF. The CDR3 DNA is TGCGCCAGCAGCTTGGGAGCCGGACAGGCCACTGAAGCTTTCTTT.

The table lists this clonotype with many counts. Because the CDR3's place on the DNA is in doubt, the DNA is left out and the CDR3 is given as listed by TCRdb. The chain combines TRBV30 with TRBJ2-1; the D call TRBD2 from the table was never checked on the DNA. The CDR3 totals 15 residues, both ends included. Germline CDR1 and CDR2: GTSNPN and SVGIG (reference sequence). CDR3 residues: CAWARGDFRGNEQFF.

This clonotype was seen many times. J is TRBJ2-7 and V is TRBV10-3, with TRBD2 matching over 7 bases. CDR3 size: 16 residues. CDR1 is ENHRY, CDR2 SYGVKD, per germline. Trimming at V came to 6 bases and at J to 1 base, leaving 12 bases not matched to a gene. In nucleotides, the CDR3 is TGTGCCATCAGAGCCGGAGGAGCGGGGCCATCCTACGAGCAGTACTTC. Its translation: CAIRAGGAGPSYEQYF.

This clonotype came up many times. CDR3 nucleotide sequence: TGTGCCAGCAGGGGGACTAGCGGTTGGGAACAGTACTTC. This encodes CASRGTSGWEQYF. J is TRBJ2-7 and V is TRBV25-1, with 11 positions matching TRBD2. V shed 6 bases and J 10 bases; nucleotides not matched to a gene: 8. From germline, CDR1 is MGHDK and CDR2 SYGVNS. This CDR3 region has 13 residues.